The source of this T cell receptor (beta chain) is a study of blood T cell repertoires in COVID-19. Across the whole study: PBMCs, B-cell-depleted T cells, or T cells provided the cDNA or gDNA that made up the material.

This CDR3 contains 12 residues. V was shortened by 3 bases and J by 8 bases, with 10 bases between the two germline ends. Per the original methods: How many nucleated cells were present was estimated from reference gene primer amplification. TCRdb's table, derived via immunoSEQ multiplex PCR, lists solely in-frame clones and lacks some. The V and J calls and clone size are taken from that table; D and trimming were inferred from the DNA. The table has almost 45,000 clones, roughly 70% seen once. Only one count was recorded for this clone. The chain recombines TRBV12-3 or TRBV12-4 with TRBJ1-2; D gene unclear. The sample consisted of peripheral blood. The receptor comes from a man older than 75 with acute or convalescent COVID-19. The CDR3, as DNA: TGTGCCAGCAGTTTCGGGATGGGGGGCTACACCTTC. Translated, it gives CASSFGMGGYTF.